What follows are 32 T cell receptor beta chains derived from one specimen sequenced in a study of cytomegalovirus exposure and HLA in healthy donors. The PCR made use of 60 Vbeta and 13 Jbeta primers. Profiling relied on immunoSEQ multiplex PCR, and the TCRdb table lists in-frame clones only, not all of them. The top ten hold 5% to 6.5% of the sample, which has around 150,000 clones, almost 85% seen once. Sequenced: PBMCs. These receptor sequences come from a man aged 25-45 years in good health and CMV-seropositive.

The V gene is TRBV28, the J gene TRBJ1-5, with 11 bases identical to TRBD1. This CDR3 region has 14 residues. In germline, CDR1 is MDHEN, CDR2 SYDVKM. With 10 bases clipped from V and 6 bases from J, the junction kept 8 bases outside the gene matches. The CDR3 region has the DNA TGTGCCACCCAAAGGGACAGGGGGGGTCAGCCCCAGCATTTT. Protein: CATQRDRGGQPQHF.

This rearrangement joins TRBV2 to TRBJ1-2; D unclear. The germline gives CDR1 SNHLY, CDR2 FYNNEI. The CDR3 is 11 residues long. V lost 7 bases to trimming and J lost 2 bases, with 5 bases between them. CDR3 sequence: CASKQNYGYTF. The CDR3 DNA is TGTGCCAGCAAACAAAACTATGGCTACACCTTC.

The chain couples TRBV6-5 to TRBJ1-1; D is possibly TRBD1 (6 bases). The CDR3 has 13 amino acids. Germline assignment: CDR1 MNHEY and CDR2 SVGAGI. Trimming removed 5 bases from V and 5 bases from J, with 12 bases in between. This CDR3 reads CASSRPGTTEAFF. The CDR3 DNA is TGTGCCAGCAGTCGTCCGGGGACAACTGAAGCTTTCTTT.

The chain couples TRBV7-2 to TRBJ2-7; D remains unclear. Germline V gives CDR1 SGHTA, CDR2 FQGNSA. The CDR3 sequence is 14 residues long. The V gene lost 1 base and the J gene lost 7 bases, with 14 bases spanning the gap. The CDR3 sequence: CASSLGVAYGEQYF. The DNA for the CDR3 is TGTGCCAGCAGCTTAGGGGTAGCTTATGGGGAGCAGTACTTC.

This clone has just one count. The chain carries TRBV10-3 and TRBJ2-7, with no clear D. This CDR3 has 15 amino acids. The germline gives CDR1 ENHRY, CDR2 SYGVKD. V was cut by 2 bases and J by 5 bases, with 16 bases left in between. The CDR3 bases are TGTGCCATCAGTGAGACGGATCATACGACTCACGAGCAGTACTTC. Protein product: CAISETDHTTHEQYF.

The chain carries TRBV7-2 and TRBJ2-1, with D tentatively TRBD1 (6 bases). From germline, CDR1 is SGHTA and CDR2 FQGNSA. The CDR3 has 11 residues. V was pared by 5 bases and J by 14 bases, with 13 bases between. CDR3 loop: CASSQDRWKFF. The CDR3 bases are TGTGCCAGCAGCCAAGACAGGTGGAAGTTCTTC. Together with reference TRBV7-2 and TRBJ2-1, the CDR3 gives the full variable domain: GAGVSQSPSNKVTEKGKDVELRCDPISGHTALYWYRQSLGQGLEFLIYFQGNSAPDKSGLPSDRFSAERTGGSVSTLTIQRTQQEDSAVYLCASSQDRWKFFGPGTRLTVL.

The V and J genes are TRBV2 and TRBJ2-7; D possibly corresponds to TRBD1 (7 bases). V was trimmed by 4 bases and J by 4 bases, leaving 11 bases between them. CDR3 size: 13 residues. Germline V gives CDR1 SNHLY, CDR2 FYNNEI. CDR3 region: CASSGQGGYEQYF. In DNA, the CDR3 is TGTGCCAGCAGTGGACAGGGAGGATACGAGCAGTACTTC.

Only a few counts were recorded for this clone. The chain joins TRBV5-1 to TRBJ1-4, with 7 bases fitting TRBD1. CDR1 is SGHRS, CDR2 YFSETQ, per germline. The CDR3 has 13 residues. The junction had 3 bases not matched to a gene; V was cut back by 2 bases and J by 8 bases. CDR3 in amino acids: CASSFRGDEKLFF. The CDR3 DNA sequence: TGCGCCAGCAGCTTCAGGGGGGACGAAAAACTGTTTTTT.

In nucleotides, the CDR3 is TGTGCCATCAGTGAGCCGGGACTAGCGGGGCAAGAGACCCAGTACTTC. It specifies CAISEPGLAGQETQYF. The chain has TRBV10-3 and TRBJ2-5; 13 bases line up with TRBD2. V was pared by 2 bases and J by 2 bases, with 2 bases of the junction left unmatched. From germline, CDR1 is ENHRY and CDR2 SYGVKD. This CDR3 region has 16 residues.

The DNA of the CDR3 is TGTGCCAGCAGCTTAGAGGGGAGGGGTACTGAAGCTTTCTTT. The encoded protein is CASSLEGRGTEAFF. The chain combines TRBV7-6 with TRBJ1-1; D is possibly TRBD1 (5 bases). The germline gives CDR1 SGHVS, CDR2 FNYEAQ. There are 14 residues in the CDR3. V gave up 1 base and J gave up 5 bases, with 11 bases separating them.

In nucleotides, the CDR3 is TGTGCCAGCAGCCCACGAAACGGGTTAGGGGAGCTGTTTTTT. Amino acid sequence: CASSPRNGLGELFF. This sequence joins TRBV27 and TRBJ2-2; no reliable D call. This CDR3 contains 14 residues. Germline-derived CDR1 and CDR2 are MNHEY and SMNVEV (reference sequence). Trimming cost V 6 bases and J 8 bases, with 16 bases left between them.

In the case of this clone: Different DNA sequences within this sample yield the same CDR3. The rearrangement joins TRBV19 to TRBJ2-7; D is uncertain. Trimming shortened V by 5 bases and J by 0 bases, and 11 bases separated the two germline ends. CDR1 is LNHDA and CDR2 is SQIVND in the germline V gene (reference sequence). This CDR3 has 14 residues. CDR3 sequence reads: CASSRQVSSYEQYF. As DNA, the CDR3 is TGTGCCAGTAGTCGGCAGGTAAGCTCCTACGAGCAGTACTTC.

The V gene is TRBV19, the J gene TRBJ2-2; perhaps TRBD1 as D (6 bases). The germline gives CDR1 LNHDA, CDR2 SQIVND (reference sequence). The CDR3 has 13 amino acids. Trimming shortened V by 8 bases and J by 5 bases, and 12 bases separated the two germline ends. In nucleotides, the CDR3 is TGTGCCAGTTCCCCGCAGGGGACCGGGGAGCTGTTTTTT. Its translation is CASSPQGTGELFF.

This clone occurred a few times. For the CDR3, the DNA is TGTGCCTGCCAGGTGGGAGGGGGGGTCACTGAAGCTTTCTTT. The encoded protein is CACQVGGGVTEAFF. The chain couples TRBV30 to TRBJ1-1, with D possibly matching TRBD1 (6 bases). The CDR3 covers 14 residues. Trimming took 6 bases from V and 4 from J, leaving 18 bases between them. Germline V gene data show CDR1 as GTSNPN and CDR2 as SVGIG (reference sequence).

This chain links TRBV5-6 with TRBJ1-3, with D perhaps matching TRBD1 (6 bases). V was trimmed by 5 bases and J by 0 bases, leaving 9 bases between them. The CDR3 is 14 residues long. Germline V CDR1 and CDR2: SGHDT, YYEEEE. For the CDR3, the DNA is TGTGCCAGCAGGGAGACAGGCTCTGGAAACACCATATATTTT. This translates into CASRETGSGNTIYF.

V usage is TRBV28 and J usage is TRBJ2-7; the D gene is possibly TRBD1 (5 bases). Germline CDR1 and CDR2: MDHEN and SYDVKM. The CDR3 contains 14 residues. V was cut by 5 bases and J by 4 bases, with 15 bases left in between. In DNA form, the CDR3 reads TGTGCCAGCAGTCTTCCGACAGCCCTATACGAGCAGTACTTC. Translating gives CASSLPTALYEQYF. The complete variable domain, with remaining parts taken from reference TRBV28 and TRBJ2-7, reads DVKVTQSSRYLVKRTGEKVFLECVQDMDHENMFWYRQDPGLGLRLIYFSYDVKMKEKGDIPEGYSVSREKKERFSLILESASTNQTSMYLCASSLPTALYEQYFGPGTRLTVT.

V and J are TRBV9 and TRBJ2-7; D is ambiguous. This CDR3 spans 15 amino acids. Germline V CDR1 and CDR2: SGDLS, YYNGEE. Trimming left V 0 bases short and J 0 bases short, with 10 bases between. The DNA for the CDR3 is TGTGCCAGCAGCGTAGGACACTTGAGCTCCTACGAGCAGTACTTC. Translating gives CASSVGHLSSYEQYF.

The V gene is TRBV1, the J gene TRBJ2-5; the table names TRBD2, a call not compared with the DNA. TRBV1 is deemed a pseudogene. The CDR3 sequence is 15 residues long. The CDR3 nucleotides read TGCACCAGCAGCCACCCCGGGGGGGCGGCGGAGACCCAGTACTTC. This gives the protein CTSSHPGGAAETQYF.

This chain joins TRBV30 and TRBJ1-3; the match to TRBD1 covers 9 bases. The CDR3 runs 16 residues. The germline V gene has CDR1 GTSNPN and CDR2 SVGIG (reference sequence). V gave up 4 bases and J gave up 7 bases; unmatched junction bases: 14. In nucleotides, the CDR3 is TGTGCCTGGAACGGGACAGGGCCTTTTAAAGGCAACACCATATATTTT. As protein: CAWNGTGPFKGNTIYF.

CDR3 sequence reads: CASSLGTGGGGTEAFF. CDR3 in DNA: TGCGCCAGCAGCCTCGGGACAGGGGGAGGCGGCACTGAAGCTTTCTTT. This chain connects TRBV5-1 to TRBJ1-1; 11 bases fit TRBD1. Germline V gives CDR1 SGHRS, CDR2 YFSETQ. Trimming cost V 4 bases and J 4 bases; bases outside gene matches: 9. The CDR3 is made up of 16 amino acids.

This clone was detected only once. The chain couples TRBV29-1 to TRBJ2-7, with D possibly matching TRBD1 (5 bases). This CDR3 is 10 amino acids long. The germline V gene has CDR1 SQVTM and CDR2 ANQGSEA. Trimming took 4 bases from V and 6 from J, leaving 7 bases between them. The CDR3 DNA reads TGCAGCGTTGGACAGAGCGAGCAGTACTTC. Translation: CSVGQSEQYF.

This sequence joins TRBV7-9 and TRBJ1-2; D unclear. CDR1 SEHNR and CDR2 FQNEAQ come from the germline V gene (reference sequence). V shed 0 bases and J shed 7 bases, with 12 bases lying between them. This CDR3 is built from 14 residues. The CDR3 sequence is CASSLAEGSGGYTF. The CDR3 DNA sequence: TGTGCCAGCAGCTTAGCGGAGGGTTCGGGTGGCTACACCTTC.

This CDR3 reads CASTGEVDQPQHF. In DNA, the CDR3 is TGTGCCAGCACGGGGGAGGTGGACCAGCCCCAGCATTTT. The V and J genes are TRBV2 and TRBJ1-5, with D possibly being TRBD1 (5 bases). The CDR3 extends over 13 amino acids. Germline V gene lookup returns CDR1 SNHLY and CDR2 FYNNEI. The V and J ends lost 7 bases and 7 bases respectively, with 14 bases between them.

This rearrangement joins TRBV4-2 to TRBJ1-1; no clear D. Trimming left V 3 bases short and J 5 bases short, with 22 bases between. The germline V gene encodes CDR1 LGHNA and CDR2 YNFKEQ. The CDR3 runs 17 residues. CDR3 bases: TGTGCCAGCAGCCAGAACCCTCAGGCGGGAAGTGGTACTGAAGCTTTCTTT. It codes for CASSQNPQAGSGTEAFF.

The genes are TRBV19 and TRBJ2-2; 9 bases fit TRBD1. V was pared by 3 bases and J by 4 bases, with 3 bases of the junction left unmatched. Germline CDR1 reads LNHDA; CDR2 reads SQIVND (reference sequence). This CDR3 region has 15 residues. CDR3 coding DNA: TGTGCCAGTAGTATGGGGACAGGGACCACCGGGGAGCTGTTTTTT. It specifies CASSMGTGTTGELFF.

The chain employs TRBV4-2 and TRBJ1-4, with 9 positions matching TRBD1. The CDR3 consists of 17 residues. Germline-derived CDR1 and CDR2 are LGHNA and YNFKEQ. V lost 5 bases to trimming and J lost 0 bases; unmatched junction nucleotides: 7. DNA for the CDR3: TGTGCCAGCAGCAAATCGGACAGGGGCGCAACTAATGAAAAACTGTTTTTT. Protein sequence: CASSKSDRGATNEKLFF.

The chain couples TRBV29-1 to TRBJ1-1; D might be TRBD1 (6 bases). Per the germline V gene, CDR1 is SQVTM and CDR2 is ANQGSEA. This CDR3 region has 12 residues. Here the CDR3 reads CSGGGDVAEAFF. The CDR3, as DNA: TGCAGTGGAGGGGGGGATGTTGCTGAAGCTTTCTTT.

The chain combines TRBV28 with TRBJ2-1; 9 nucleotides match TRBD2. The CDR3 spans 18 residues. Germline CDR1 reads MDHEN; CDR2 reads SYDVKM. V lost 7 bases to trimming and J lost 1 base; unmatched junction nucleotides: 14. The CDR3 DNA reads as TGTGCCAGCAAGGGGGGCGGGAGGGCCTCCCTATCCTACAATGAGCAGTTCTTC. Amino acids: CASKGGGRASLSYNEQFF.

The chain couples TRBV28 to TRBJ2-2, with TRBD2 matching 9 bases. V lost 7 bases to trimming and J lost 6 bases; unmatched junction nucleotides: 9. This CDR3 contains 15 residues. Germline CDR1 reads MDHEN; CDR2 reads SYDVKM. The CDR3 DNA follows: TGTGCCAGCAAGGTGGCGGGGACTAGCCCCGGGGAGCTGTTTTTT. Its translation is CASKVAGTSPGELFF. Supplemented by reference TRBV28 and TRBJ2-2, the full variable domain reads DVKVTQSSRYLVKRTGEKVFLECVQDMDHENMFWYRQDPGLGLRLIYFSYDVKMKEKGDIPEGYSVSREKKERFSLILESASTNQTSMYLCASKVAGTSPGELFFGEGSRLTVL.

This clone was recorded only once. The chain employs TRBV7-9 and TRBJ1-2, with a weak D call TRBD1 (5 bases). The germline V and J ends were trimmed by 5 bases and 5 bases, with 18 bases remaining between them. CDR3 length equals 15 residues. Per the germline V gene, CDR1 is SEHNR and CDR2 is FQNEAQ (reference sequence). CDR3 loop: CASSRIVGDSYGYTF. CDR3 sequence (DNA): TGTGCCAGCAGCCGTATCGTGGGGGACTCATATGGCTACACCTTC.

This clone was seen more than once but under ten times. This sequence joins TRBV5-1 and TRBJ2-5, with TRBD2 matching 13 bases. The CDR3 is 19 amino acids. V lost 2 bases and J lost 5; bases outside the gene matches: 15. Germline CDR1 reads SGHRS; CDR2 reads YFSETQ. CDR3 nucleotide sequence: TGCGCCAGCAGCTTCGTCCGGGGTGGACTAGCGGGAGTGGGGGAGACCCAGTACTTC. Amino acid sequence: CASSFVRGGLAGVGETQYF.

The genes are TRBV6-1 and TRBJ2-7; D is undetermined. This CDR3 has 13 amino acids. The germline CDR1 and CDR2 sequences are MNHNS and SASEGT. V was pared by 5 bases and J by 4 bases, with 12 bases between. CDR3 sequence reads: CASSSHIPYEQYF. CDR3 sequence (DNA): TGTGCCAGCAGTAGCCATATCCCTTACGAGCAGTACTTC.